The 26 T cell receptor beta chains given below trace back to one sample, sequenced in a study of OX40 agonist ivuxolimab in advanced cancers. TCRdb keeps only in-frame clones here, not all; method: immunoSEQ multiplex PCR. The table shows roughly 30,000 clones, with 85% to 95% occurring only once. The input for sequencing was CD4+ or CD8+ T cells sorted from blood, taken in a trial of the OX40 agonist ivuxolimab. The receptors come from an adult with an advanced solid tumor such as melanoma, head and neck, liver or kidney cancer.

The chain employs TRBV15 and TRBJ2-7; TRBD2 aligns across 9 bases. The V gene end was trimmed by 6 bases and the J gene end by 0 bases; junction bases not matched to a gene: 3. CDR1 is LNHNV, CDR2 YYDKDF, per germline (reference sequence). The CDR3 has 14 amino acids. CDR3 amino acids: CATSLAGSSYEQYF. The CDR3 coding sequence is TGTGCCACCAGTCTAGCGGGGAGCTCCTACGAGCAGTACTTC.

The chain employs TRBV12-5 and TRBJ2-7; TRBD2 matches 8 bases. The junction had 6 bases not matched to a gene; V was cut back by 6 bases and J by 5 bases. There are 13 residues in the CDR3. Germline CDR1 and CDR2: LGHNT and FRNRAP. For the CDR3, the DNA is TGTGCTAGTGGGAGCGGGAGTAGTAACGAGCAGTACTTC. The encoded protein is CASGSGSSNEQYF.

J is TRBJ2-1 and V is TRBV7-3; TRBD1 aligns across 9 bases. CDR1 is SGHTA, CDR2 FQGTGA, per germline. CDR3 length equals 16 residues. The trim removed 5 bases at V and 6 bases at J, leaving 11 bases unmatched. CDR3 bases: TGTGCCAGCAGCCCGGGCGGGACAGGGTGGGGCAATGAGCAGTTCTTC. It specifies CASSPGGTGWGNEQFF.

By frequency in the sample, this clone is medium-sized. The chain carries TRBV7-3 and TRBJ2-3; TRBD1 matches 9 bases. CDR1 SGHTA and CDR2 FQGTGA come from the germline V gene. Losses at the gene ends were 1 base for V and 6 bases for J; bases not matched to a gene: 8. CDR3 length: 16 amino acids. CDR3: CASSLNAGTGSDTQYF. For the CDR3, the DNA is TGTGCCAGCAGCTTAAACGCCGGGACAGGGTCCGATACGCAGTATTTT.

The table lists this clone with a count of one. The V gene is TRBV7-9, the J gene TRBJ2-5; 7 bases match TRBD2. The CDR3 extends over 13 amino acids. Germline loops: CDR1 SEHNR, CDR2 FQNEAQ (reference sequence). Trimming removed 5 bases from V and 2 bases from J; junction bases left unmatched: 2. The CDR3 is CASSQGLQETQYF. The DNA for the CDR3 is TGTGCCAGCAGCCAGGGACTACAAGAGACCCAGTACTTC.

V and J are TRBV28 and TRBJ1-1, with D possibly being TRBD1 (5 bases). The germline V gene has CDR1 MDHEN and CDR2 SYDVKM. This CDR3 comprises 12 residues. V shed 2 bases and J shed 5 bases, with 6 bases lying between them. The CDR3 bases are TGTGCCAGCAGTTTAGAGGGGACTGAAGCTTTCTTT. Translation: CASSLEGTEAFF.

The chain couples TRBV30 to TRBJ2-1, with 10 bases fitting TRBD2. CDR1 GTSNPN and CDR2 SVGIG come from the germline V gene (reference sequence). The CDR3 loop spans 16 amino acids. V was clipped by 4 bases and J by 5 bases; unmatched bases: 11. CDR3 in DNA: TGTGCCTGGACCCAGGGGAGGACTAGCGGAAACAATGAGCAGTTCTTC. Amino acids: CAWTQGRTSGNNEQFF.

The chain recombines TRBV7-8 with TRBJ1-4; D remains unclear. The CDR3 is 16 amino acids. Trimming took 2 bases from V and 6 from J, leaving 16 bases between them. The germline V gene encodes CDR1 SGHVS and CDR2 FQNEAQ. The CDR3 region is CASSLRARGSYEKLFF. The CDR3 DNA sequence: TGTGCCAGCAGCTTAAGGGCTCGGGGATCTTATGAAAAACTGTTTTTT.

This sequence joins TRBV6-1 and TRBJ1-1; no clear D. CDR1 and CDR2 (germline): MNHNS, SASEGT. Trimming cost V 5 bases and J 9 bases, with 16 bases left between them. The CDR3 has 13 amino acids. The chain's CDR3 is CASSYRRTSQAFF. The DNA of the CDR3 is TGTGCCAGCAGTTATAGGCGAACCTCGCAAGCTTTCTTT.

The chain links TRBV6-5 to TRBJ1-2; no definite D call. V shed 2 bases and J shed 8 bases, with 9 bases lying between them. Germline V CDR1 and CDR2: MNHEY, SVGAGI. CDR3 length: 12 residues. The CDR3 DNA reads TGTGCCAGCAGTTACGGCCCGGGAGGCTACACCTTC. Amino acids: CASSYGPGGYTF.

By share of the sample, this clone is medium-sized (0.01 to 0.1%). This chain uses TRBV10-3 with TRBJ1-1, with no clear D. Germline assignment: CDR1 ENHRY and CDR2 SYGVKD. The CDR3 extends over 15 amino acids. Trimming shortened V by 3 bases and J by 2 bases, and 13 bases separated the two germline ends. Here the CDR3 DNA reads TGTGCCATCAGTGACCCAGAAGGAATCAACACTGAAGCTTTCTTT. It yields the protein CAISDPEGINTEAFF.

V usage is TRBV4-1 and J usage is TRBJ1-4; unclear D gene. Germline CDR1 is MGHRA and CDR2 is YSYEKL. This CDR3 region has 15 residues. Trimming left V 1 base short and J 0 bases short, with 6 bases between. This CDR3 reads CASSQGRSTNEKLFF. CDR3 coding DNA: TGCGCCAGCAGCCAAGGACGGTCAACTAATGAAAAACTGTTTTTT.

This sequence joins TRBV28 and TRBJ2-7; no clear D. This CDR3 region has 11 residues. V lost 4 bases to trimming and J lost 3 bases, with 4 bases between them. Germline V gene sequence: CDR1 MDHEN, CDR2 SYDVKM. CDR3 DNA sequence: TGTGCCAGCAGTTCCCTCTACGAGCAGTACTTC. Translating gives CASSSLYEQYF.

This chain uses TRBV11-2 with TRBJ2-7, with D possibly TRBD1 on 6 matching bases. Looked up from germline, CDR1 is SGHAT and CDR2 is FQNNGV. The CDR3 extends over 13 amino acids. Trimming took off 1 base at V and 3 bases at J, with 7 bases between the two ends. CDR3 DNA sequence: TGTGCCAGCAGCTTAGGACAGGACTACGAGCAGTACTTC. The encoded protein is CASSLGQDYEQYF.

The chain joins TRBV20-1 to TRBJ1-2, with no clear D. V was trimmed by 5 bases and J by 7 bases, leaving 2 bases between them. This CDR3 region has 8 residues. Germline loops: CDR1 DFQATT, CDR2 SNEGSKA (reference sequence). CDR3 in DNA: TGCAGTGCTGGTGGCTACACCTTC. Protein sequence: CSAGGYTF.

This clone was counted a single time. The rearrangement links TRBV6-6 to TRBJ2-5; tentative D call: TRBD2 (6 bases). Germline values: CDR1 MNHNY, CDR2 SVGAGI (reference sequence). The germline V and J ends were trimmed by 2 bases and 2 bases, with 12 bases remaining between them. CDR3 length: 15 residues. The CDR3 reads CASSYRGLEQETQYF. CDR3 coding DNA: TGTGCCAGCAGTTACCGGGGGTTGGAACAAGAGACCCAGTACTTC.

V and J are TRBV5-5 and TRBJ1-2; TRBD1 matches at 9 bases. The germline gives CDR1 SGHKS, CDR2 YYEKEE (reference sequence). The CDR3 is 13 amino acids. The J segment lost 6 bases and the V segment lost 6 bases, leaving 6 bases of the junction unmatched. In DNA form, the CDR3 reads TGTGCCAGCACCCCGGACAGGGGAGATGGCTACACCTTC. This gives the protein CASTPDRGDGYTF.

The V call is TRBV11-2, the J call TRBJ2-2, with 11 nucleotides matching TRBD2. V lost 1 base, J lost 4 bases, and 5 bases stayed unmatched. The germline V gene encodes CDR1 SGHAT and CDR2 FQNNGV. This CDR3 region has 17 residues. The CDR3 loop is CASSLGRLAGITGELFF. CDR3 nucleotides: TGTGCCAGCAGCTTAGGTCGACTAGCGGGGATCACCGGGGAGCTGTTTTTT. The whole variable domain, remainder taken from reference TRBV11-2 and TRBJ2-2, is EAGVAQSPRYKIIEKRQSVAFWCNPISGHATLYWYQQILGQGPKLLIQFQNNGVVDDSQLPKDRFSAERLKGVDSTLKIQPAKLEDSAVYLCASSLGRLAGITGELFFGEGSRLTVL.

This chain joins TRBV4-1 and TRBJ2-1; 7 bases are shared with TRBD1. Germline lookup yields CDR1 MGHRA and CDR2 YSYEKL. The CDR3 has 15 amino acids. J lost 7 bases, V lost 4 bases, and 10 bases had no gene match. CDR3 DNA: TGCGCCAGCAGCCCGAACAGGGGAGTTACGAATGAGCAGTTCTTC. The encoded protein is CASSPNRGVTNEQFF.

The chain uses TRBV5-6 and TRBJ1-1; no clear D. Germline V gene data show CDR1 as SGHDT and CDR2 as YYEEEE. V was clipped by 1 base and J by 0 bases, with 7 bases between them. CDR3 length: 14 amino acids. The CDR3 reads CASSLSGVNTEAFF. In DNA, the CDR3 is TGTGCCAGCAGCTTGTCCGGTGTGAACACTGAAGCTTTCTTT.

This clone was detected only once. The CDR3 loop reads CASSPPRANEAFF. In nucleotides, the CDR3 is TGCGCCAGCAGCCCCCCACGGGCGAATGAAGCTTTCTTT. The chain couples TRBV5-1 to TRBJ1-1; no firm D call. The CDR3 totals 13 residues. Germline CDR1 and CDR2: SGHRS and YFSETQ. V lost 4 bases, J lost 7 bases, and 14 bases lay in between.

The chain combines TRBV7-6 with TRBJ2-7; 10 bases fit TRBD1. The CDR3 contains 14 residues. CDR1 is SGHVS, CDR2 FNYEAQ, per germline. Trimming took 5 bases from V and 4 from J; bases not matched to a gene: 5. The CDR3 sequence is CASSQTGGEYEQYF. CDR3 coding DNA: TGTGCCAGCAGCCAGACAGGGGGCGAGTACGAGCAGTACTTC.

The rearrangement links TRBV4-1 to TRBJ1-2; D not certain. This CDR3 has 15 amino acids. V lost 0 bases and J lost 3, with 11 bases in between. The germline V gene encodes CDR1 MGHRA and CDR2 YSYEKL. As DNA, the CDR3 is TGCGCCAGCAGCCAAGAGTCCAGGACTTACTATGGCTACACCTTC. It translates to CASSQESRTYYGYTF.

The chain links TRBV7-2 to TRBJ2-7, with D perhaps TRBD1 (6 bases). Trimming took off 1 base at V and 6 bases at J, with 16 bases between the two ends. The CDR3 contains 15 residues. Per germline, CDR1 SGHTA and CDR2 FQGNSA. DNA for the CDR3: TGTGCCAGCAGCTTAGTCTACAGGGCAAAGGGCGAGCAGTACTTC. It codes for CASSLVYRAKGEQYF.

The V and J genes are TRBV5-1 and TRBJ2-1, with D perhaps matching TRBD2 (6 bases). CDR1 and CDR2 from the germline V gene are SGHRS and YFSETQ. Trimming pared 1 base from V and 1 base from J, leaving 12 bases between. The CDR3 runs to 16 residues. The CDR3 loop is CASSLTRGGSYNEQFF. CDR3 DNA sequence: TGCGCCAGCAGCTTGACGAGGGGAGGATCCTACAATGAGCAGTTCTTC.

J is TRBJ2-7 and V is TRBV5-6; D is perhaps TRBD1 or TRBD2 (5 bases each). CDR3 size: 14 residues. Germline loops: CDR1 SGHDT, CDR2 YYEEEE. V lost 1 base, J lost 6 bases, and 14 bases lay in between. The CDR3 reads CASSLIYQGREQYF. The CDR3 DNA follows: TGTGCCAGCAGCTTGATTTACCAGGGACGCGAGCAGTACTTC.